This T cell receptor (beta chain) came from a study of Graves' ophthalmopathy and Graves' hyperthyroidism. Amplified TCR beta CDR3 regions were obtained using RNA transcripts as template. HTBI primers served in a first-round RT-PCR, which a second-round multiplex PCR followed. TCRdb re-analysed the multiplex PCR reads in MiXCR, keeping a single row per CDR3 protein. Here the sample spans 600,000 to 650,000 distinct CDR3 sequences, about a fifth being singletons. CDR3 length: 13 residues. Trimming stripped 0 bases from V and 7 bases from J, with 10 bases between. Per the germline V gene, CDR1 is DFQATT and CDR2 is SNEGSKA (reference sequence). This clonotype was detected many times.

The sequence was obtained from a woman between 18 and 29 years old with stable Graves' hyperthyroidism. Some clones in this sample may be carry-over from other donors' samples. The chain is built from TRBV20-1 and TRBJ2-4, with D tentatively TRBD1 (6 bases). The sequencing sample was made of peripheral blood. The chain's CDR3 is CSAREQGGNIQYF. CDR3 nucleotides: TGCAGTGCTAGAGAACAGGGTGGTAACATTCAGTACTTC.